The clone carrying this T cell receptor (beta chain) was counted once. The antigen is unknown. The sort gate was single viable CD3+CD4+CD8-CD45RO+ cells for memory CD4+ T cells. CD4+ T cells were isolated by positive magnetic selection. The entry originates in a study of memory CD4+ T cells and cytomegalovirus serostatus. Overall study: Healthy Belgian adult donors included roughly ten CMV-positive and 24 CMV-negative people. Regarding the study as a whole: CMV serostatus prediction reached median AUC about 0.95, or 0.9 with US-trained model. About 40% of the roughly 160 known CMV-associated TCRbeta sequences appeared in CD4+ memory.

The data were produced by immunoSEQ multiplex PCR, yet TCRdb's version contains in-frame clones alone and is incomplete. The sample holds 70,000 to 90,000 clones, 75% to 85% seen once. The receptor comes from an adult in good health and CMV-seropositive. The sequencing input was memory CD4+ T cells from blood.

CDR3 nucleotides: TGTGCCAGCAGTTCAGACAGGGGGGATCAGCCCCAGCATTTT. It translates to CASSSDRGDQPQHF. This chain links TRBV28 with TRBJ1-5, with 9 bases aligning to TRBD1. In germline, CDR1 is MDHEN, CDR2 SYDVKM. There are 14 residues in the CDR3. V trimming: 4 bases; J trimming: 5 bases; junction bases outside the gene matches: 3.